The entry below describes one T cell receptor (beta chain). The antigen remains unidentified. These data belong to a study of lymphopenia after photon versus proton radiotherapy. General observations from the study: Post-nadir diversity loss with photons came from oligoclonal expansion, particularly CD8+ Temra cells. In patients who died, overall survival fell as post-nadir TCR diversity dropped more. Better survival with proton therapy was suggested as possible, not demonstrated. Photon-treated patients lost naive T cells and TCR diversity; proton-treated stayed stable.

Repertoires were generated with immunoSEQ multiplex PCR, while TCRdb's copy carries only in-frame clones and drops some. This sample has about 70,000 clones; over 80% occur once, and the top ten carry approximately 11%. This TCR derives from a man older than 75 with esophageal cancer. The specimen comprised peripheral blood, sampled from a patient treated with proton-based radiotherapy.

CDR3 DNA: TGTGCTAGTGGCCCCGGGCGCAGCGCCGATACAGATACGCAGTATTTT. It translates to CASGPGRSADTDTQYF. The chain links TRBV12-5 to TRBJ2-3; D not resolved. CDR3 size: 16 residues. The V end lost 6 bases, the J end lost 3 bases, and 19 bases lay between the germline ends. Germline CDR1 LGHNT, CDR2 FRNRAP.